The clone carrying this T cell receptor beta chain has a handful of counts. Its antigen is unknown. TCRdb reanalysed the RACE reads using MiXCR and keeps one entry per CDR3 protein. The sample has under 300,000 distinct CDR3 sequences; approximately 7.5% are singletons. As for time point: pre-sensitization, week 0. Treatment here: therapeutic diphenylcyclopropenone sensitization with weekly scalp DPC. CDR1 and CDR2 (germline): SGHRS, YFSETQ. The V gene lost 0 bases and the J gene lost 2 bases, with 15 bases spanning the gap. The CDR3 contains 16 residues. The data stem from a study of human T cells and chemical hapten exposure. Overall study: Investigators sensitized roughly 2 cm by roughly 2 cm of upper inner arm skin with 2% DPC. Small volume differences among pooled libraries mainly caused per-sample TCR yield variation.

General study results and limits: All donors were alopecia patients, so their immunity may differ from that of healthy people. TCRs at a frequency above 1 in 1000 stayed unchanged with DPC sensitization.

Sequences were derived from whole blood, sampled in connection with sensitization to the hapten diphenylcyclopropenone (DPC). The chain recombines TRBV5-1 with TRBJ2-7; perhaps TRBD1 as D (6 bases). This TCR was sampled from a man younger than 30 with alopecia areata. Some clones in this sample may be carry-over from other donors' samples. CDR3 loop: CASSLAGTQTAYEQYF. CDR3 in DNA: TGCGCCAGCAGCTTGGCCGGGACACAAACGGCCTACGAGCAGTACTTC.